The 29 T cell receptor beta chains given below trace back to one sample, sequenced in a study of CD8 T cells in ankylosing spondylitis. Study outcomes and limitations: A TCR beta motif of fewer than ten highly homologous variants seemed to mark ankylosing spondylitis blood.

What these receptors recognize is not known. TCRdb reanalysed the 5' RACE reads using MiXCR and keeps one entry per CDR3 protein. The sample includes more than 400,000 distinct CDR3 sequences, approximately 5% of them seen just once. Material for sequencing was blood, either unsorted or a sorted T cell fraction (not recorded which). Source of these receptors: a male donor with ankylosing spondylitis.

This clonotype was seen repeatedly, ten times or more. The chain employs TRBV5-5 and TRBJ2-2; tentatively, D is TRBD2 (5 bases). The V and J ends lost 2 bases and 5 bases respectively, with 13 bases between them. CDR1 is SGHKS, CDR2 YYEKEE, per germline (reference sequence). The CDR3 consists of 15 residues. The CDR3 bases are TGTGCCAGCAGCTTTATGTCTGGACTTACCGGGGAGCTGTTTTTT. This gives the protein CASSFMSGLTGELFF.

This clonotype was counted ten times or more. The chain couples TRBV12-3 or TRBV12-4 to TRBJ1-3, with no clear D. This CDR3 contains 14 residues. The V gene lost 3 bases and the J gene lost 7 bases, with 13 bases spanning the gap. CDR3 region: CASSFDSLGNTIYF. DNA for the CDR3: TGTGCCAGCAGTTTCGATAGCCTCGGGAACACCATATATTTT.

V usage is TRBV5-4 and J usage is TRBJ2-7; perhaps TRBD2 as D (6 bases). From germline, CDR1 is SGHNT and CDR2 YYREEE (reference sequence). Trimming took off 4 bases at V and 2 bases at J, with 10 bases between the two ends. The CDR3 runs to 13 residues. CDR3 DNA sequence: TGTGCCAGCAGCCCGGGGGACCCCTACGAGCAGTACTTC. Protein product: CASSPGDPYEQYF.

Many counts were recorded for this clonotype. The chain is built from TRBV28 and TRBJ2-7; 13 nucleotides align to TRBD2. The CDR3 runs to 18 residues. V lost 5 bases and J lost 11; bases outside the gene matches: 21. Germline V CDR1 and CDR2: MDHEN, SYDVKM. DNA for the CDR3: TGTGCCAGCAGTCCATCGGGACTAGCGGGGCTCATATTTTACGCCGAGTACTTC. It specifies CASSPSGLAGLIFYAEYF.

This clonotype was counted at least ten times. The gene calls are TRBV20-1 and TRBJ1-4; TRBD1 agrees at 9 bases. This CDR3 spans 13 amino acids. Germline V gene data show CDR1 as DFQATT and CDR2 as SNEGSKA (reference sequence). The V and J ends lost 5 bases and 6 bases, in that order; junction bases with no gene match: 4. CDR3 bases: TGCAGTGCTTCACAGGGGGCGGATGAAAAACTGTTTTTT. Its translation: CSASQGADEKLFF.

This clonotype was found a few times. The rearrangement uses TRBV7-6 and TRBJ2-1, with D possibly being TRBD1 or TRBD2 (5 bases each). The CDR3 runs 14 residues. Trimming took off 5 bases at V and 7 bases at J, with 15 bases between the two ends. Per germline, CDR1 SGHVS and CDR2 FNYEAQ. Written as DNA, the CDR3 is TGTGCCAGCAGCCTTCGGGACCGCACAAATGAGCAGTTCTTC. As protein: CASSLRDRTNEQFF.

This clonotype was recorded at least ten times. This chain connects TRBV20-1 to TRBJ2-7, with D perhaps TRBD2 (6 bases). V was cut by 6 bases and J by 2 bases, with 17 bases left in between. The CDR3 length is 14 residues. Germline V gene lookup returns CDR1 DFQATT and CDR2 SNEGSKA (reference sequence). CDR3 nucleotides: TGCAGTGCCATTCGGTGGGAGGCTGCCTACGAGCAGTACTTC. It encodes CSAIRWEAAYEQYF.

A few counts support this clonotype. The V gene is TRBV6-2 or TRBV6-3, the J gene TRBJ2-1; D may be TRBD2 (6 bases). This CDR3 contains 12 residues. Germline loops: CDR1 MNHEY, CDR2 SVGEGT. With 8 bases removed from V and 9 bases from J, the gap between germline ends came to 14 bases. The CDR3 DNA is TGTGCCAGCGGTCAGGGAGGCATTGAGCAGTTCTTC. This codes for CASGQGGIEQFF.

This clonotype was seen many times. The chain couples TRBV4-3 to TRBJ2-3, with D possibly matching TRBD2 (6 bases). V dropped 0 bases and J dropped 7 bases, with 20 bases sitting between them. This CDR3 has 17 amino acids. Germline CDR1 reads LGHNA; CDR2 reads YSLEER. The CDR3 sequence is CASSQDYNFRGRHTQYF. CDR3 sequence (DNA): TGCGCCAGCAGCCAAGATTATAACTTTCGGGGGAGACATACGCAGTATTTT.

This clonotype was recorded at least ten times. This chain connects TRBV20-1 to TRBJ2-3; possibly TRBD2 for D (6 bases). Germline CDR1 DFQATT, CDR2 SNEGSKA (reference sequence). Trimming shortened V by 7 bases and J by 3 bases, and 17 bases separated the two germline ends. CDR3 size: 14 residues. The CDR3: CSGLGGAFTDTQYF. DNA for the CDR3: TGCAGTGGGTTGGGCGGGGCCTTTACAGATACGCAGTATTTT.

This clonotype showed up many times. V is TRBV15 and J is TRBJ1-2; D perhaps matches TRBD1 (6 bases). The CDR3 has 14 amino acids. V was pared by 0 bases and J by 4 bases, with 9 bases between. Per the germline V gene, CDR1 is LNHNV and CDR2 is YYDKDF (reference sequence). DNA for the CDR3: TGTGCCACCAGCAGAGAAGGGGGGGGCTATGGCTACACCTTC. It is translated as CATSREGGGYGYTF.

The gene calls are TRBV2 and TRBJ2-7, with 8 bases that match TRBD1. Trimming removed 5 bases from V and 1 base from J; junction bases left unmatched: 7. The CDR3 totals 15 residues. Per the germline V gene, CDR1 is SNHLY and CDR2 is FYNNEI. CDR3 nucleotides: TGTGCCAGCAGTCCCGGGACAGGTCGTTCCTACGAGCAGTACTTC. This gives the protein CASSPGTGRSYEQYF.

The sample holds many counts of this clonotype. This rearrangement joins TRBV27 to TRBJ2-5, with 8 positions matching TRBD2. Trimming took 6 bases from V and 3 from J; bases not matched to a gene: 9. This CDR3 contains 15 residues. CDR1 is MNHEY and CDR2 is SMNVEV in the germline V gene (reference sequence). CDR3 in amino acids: CASSQTEAGEETQYF. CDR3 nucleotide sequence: TGTGCCAGCAGCCAGACGGAAGCGGGAGAAGAGACCCAGTACTTC.

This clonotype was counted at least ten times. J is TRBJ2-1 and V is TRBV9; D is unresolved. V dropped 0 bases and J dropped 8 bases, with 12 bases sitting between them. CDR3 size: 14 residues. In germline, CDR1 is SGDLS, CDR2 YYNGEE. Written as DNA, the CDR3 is TGTGCCAGCAGCGTAGATGGTAGAATGGATGAGCAGTTCTTC. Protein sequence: CASSVDGRMDEQFF. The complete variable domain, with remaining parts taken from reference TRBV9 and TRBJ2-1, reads DSGVTQTPKHLITATGQRVTLRCSPRSGDLSVYWYQQSLDQGLQFLIQYYNGEERAKGNILERFSAQQFPDLHSELNLSSLELGDSALYFCASSVDGRMDEQFFGPGTRLTVL.

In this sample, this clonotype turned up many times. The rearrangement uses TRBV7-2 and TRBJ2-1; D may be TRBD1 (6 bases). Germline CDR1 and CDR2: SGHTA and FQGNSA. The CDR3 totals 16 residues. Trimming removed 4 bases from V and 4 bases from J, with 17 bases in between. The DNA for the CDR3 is TGTGCCAGCAGCTCCCAATGGGGGCGGCAATACAATGAGCAGTTCTTC. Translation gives CASSSQWGRQYNEQFF.

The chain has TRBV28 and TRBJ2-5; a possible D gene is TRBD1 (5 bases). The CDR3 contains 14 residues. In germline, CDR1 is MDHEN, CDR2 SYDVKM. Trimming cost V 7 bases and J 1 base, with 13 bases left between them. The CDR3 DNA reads TGTGCCAGCAACCAGAGACAGTTCCAAGAGACCCAGTACTTC. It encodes CASNQRQFQETQYF.

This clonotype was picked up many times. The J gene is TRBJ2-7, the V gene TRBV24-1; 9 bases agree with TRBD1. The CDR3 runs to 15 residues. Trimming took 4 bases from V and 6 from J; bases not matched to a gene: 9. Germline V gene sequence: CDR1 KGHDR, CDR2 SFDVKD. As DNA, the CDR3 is TGTGCCACCAGTGACCCGGGACAGGGCGGTGGCGAGCAGTACTTC. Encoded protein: CATSDPGQGGGEQYF.

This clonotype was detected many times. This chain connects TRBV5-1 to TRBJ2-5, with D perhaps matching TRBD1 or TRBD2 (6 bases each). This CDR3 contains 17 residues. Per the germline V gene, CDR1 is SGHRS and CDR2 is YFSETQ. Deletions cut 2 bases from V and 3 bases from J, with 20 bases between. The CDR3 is CASSFLGGWEYEETQYF. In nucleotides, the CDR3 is TGCGCCAGCAGCTTTTTGGGGGGCTGGGAGTACGAAGAGACCCAGTACTTC.

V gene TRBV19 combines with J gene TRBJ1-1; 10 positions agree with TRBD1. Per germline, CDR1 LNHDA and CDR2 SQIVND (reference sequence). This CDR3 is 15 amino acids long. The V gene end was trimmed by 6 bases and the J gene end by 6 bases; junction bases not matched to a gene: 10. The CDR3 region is CASSPMRDRGAEAFF. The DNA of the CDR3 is TGTGCCAGTAGCCCAATGCGGGACAGGGGAGCTGAAGCTTTCTTT.

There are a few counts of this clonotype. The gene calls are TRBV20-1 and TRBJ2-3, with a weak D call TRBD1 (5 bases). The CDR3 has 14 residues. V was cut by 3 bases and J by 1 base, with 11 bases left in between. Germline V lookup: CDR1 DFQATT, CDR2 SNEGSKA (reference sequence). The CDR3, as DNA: TGCAGTGCTAGGTTAGGGGCCGGCACAGATACGCAGTATTTT. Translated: CSARLGAGTDTQYF.

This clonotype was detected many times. CDR3 sequence (DNA): TGCGCCAGCAGCTTGGACGAGATGGCGTTTGACTATGGCTACACCTTC. Amino acids: CASSLDEMAFDYGYTF. J is TRBJ1-2 and V is TRBV5-1, with no clear D. CDR3 length: 16 residues. Trimming stripped 0 bases from V and 3 bases from J, with 15 bases between. CDR1 is SGHRS, CDR2 YFSETQ, per germline.

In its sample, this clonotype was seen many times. This CDR3 reads CASSQAPGREQFF. As DNA, the CDR3 is TGTGCCAGCAGCCAAGCTCCTGGACGAGAGCAGTTCTTC. The chain joins TRBV4-2 to TRBJ2-1; D call uncertain. Per germline, CDR1 LGHNA and CDR2 YNFKEQ. This CDR3 has 13 residues. The ends were cut back, 1 base at V and 10 bases at J, with 11 bases in the middle.

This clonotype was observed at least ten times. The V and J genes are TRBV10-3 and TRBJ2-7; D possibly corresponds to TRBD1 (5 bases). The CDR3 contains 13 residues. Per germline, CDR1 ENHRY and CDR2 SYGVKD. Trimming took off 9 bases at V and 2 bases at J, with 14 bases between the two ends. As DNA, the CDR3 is TGTGCCATTTTGGAGCAGGGTACCTACGAGCAGTACTTC. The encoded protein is CAILEQGTYEQYF.

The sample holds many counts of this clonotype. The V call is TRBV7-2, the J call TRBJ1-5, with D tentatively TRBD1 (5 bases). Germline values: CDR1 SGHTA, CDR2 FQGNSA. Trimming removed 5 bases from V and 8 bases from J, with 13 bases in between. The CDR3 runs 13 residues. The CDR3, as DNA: TGTGCCAGCAGCCGGGACCGAGCGGAGCCCCAGCATTTT. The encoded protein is CASSRDRAEPQHF.

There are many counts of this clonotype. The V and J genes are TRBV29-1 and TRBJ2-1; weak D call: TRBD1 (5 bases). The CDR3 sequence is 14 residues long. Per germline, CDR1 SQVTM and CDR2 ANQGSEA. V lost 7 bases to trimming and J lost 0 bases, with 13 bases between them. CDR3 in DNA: TGCAGCGCCTGGACACTTAGCTCCTACAATGAGCAGTTCTTC. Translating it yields CSAWTLSSYNEQFF.

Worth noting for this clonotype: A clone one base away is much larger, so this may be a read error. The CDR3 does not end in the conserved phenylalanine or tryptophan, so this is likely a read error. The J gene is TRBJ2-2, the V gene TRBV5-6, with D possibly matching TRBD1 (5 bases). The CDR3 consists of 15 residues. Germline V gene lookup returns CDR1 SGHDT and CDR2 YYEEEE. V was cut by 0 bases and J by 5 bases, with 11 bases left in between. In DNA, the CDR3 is TGTGCCAGCAGCTTGGCCCTGGGGCTGACCGGGGAGCTGTTTTTA. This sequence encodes CASSLALGLTGELFL.

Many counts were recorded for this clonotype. CDR3 loop: CASSSESHSGQPQHF. As DNA, the CDR3 is TGTGCCAGCAGCTCCGAGTCCCACTCGGGTCAGCCCCAGCATTTT. The chain couples TRBV7-8 to TRBJ1-5; no clear D gene. The CDR3 runs 15 residues. Trimming took off 4 bases at V and 6 bases at J, with 16 bases between the two ends. Germline values: CDR1 SGHVS, CDR2 FQNEAQ.

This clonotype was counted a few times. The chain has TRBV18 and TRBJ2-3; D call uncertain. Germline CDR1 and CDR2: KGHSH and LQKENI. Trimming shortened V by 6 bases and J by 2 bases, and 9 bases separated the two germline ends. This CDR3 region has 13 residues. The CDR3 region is CASSRRVTDTQYF. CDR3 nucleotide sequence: TGTGCCAGCTCCCGTCGAGTCACAGATACGCAGTATTTT.

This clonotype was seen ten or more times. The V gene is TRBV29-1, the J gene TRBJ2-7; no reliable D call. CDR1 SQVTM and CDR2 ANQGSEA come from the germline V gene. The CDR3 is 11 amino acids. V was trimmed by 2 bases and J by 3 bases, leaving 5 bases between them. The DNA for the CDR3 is TGCAGCGTTGAACACAGCTACGAGCAGTACTTC. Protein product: CSVEHSYEQYF.